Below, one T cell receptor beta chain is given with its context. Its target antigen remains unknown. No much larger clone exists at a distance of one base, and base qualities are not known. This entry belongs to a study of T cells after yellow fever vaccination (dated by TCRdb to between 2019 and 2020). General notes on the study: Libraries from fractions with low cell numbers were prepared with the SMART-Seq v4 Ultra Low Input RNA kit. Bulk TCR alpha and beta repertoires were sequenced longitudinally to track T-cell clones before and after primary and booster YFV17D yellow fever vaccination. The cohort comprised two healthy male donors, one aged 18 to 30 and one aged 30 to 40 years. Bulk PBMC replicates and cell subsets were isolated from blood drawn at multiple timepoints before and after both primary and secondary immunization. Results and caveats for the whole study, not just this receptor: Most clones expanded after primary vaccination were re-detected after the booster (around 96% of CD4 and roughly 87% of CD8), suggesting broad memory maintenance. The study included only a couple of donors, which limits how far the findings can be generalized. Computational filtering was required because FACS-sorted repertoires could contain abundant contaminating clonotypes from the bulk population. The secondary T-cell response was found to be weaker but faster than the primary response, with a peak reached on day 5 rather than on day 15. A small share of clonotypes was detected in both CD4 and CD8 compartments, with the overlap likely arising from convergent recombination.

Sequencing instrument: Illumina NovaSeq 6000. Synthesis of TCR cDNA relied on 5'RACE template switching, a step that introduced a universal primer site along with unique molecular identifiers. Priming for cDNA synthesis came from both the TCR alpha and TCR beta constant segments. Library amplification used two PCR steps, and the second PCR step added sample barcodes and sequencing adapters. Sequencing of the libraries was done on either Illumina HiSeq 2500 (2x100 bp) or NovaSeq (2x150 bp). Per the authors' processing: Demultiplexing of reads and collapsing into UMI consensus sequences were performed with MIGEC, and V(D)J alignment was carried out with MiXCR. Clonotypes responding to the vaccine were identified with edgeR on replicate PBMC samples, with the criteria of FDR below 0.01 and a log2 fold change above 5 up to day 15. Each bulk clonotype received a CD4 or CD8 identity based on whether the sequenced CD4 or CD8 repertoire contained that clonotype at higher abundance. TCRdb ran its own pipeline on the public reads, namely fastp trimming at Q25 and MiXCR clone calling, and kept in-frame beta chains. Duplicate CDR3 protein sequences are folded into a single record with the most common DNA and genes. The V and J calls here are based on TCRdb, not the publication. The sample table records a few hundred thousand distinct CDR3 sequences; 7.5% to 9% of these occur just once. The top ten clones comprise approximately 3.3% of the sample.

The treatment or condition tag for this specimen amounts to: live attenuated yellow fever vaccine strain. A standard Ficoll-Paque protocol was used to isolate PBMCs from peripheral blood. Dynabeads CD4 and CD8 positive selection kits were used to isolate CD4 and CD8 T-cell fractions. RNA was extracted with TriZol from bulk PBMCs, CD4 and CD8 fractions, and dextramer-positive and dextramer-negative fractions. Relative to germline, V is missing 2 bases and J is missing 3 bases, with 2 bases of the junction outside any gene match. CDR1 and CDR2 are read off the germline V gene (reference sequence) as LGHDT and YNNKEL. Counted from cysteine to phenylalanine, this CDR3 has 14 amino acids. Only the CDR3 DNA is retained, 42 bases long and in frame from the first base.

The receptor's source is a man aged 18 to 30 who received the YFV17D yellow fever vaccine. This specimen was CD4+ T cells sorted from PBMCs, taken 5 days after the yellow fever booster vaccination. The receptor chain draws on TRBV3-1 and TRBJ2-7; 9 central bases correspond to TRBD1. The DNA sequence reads TGTGCCAGCAGCCAATGGGGACAGGGCTACGAGCAGTACTTC. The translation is CASSQWGQGYEQYF.